The T cell receptor (beta chain) described here comes from a study of cytomegalovirus exposure and HLA in healthy donors. The CDR3 has 12 residues. V was trimmed by 0 bases and J by 3 bases, leaving 2 bases between them. CDR1 and CDR2 from the germline V gene are SGHRS and YFSETQ. Here immunoSEQ multiplex PCR was the method, and the copy in TCRdb shows in-frame clones only, minus some. The sample lists over 85,000 clones; approximately 87% were seen once. This receptor was identified in a woman in her 30s in good health and CMV-seropositive. The gene calls are TRBV5-1 and TRBJ2-3, with D uncertain. Sequencing was done on a sample of PBMCs. Here the CDR3 reads CASSLATDTQYF. The CDR3 region has the DNA TGCGCCAGCAGCTTGGCAACAGATACGCAGTATTTT.